Included here is one TCR beta chain sequence, with context. Antigen: not known. About 10 milliliters of peripheral blood were drawn from each donor into EDTA-treated tubes. The CDR3 has 20 residues. Trimming cost V 5 bases and J 0 bases; bases outside gene matches: 15. In germline, CDR1 is SGHAT, CDR2 FQNNGV. The data originate from a study of blood T cells in healthy people across ages. Study-wide results and caveats: Naive and antigen-experienced cells could not be conclusively compared, given unsorted PBMCs.

The second PCR ran 7 to 11 cycles with a sample-barcoded 5' primer and J-beta primers. Each of the cDNA molecules was tagged by a template-switch adaptor with 12 random nucleotides. Each CDR3 protein gets one entry after TCRdb re-called the 5' RACE reads with MiXCR. The sample lists fewer than 600,000 distinct CDR3 sequences, about 29% occurring once. These same records also appear under a second study, on T cells of mothers and their children. That source reports: The effect of thymic selection on TCR recombination output is similar between related and unrelated pairs.

This sequence joins TRBV11-2 and TRBJ2-3; 12 nucleotides align to TRBD1. This clonotype originated in a boy aged 2 to 10 in good health. The sample taken for sequencing was blood. CDR3: CASSPSSWGQGASSTDTQYF. The CDR3 DNA is TGTGCCAGCAGCCCGTCCTCTTGGGGACAGGGGGCCTCTAGCACAGATACGCAGTATTTT. Combining the CDR3 with reference TRBV11-2 and TRBJ2-3 gives the whole variable domain EAGVAQSPRYKIIEKRQSVAFWCNPISGHATLYWYQQILGQGPKLLIQFQNNGVVDDSQLPKDRFSAERLKGVDSTLKIQPAKLEDSAVYLCASSPSSWGQGASSTDTQYFGPGTRLTVL.